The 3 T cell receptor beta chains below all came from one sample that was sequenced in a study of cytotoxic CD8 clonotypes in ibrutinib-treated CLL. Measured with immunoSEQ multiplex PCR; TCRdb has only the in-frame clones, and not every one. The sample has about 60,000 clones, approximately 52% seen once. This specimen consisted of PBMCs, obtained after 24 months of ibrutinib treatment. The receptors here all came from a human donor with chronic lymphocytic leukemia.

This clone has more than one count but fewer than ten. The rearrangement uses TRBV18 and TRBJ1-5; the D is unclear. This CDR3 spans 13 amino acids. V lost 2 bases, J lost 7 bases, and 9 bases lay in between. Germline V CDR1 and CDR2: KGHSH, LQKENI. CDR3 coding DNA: TGTGCCAGCTCACCAACCCCCGGGCAGCCCCAGCATTTT. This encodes CASSPTPGQPQHF.

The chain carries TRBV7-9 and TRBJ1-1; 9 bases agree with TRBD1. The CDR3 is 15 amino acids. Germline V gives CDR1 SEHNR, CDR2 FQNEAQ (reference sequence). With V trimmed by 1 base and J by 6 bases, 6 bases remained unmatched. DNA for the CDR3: TGTGCCAGCAGCTTAGGGGACAGGGCGGGCGCTGAAGCTTTCTTT. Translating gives CASSLGDRAGAEAFF. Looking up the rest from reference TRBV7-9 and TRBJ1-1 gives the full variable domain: DTGVSQNPRHKITKRGQNVTFRCDPISEHNRLYWYRQTLGQGPEFLTYFQNEAQLEKSRLLSDRFSAERPKGSFSTLEIQRTEQGDSAMYLCASSLGDRAGAEAFFGQGTRLTVV.

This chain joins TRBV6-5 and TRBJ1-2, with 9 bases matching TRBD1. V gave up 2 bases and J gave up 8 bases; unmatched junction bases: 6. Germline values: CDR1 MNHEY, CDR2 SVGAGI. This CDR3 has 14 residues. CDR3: CASSYPGTGFGYTF. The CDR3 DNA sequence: TGTGCCAGCAGTTACCCCGGGACAGGGTTCGGCTACACCTTC.